The clone carrying this TCR beta chain showed up many times. These data come from a study of T-cell reconstitution after alpha-beta-depleted transplantation in children. Unique molecular identifiers tagged the TCRbeta library. TCRdb used MiXCR to reprocess the PCR reads, holding one entry per CDR3 protein. The sample includes about 640,000 distinct CDR3 sequences, around a sixth of them seen just once. CDR1 and CDR2 from the germline V gene are MNHEY and SVGAGI. Trimming removed 1 base from V and 7 bases from J; junction bases left unmatched: 6. The CDR3 runs 15 residues. The input for sequencing was PBMCs from the stem cell graft donor, taken from the stem cell graft. The receptor's source is a human donor who donated a stem cell graft to a child with acute myeloid leukemia. This chain links TRBV6-5 with TRBJ2-2; TRBD2 agrees at 7 bases. The CDR3 DNA reads as TGTGCCAGCAGTTACTTGGCGGGGGAGAGCGGGGAGCTGTTTTTT. The encoded protein is CASSYLAGESGELFF.